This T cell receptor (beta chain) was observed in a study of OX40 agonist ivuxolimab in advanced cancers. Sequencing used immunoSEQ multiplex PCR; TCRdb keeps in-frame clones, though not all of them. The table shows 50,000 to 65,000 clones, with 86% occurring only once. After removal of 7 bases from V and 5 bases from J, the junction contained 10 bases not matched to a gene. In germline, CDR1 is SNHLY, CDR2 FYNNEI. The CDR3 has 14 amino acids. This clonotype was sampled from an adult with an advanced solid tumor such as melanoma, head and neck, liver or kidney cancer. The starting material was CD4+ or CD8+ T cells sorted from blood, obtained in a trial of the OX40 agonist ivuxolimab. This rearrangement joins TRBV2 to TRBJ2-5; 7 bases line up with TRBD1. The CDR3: CASTDRRNGETQYF. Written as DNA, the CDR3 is TGTGCCAGCACGGACAGGAGGAATGGGGAGACCCAGTACTTC.